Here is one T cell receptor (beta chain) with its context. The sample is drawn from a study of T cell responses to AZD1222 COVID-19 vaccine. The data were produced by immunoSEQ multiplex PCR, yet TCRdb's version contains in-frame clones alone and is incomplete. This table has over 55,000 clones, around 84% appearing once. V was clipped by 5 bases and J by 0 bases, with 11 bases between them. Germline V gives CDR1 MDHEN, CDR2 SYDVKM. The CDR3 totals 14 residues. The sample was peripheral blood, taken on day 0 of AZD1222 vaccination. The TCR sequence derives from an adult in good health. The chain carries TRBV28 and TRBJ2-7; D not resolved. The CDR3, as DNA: TGTGCCAGCAGTCTGCAACCGATCTCCTACGAGCAGTACTTC. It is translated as CASSLQPISYEQYF.